This T cell receptor (beta chain) was identified in a study of blood T cell repertoires in COVID-19. Turning to the study itself: The origin of the acute and convalescent COVID-19 samples was the United States, Italy and Spain.

Seattle enrolled patients during active infection and tracked them longitudinally. Per the original data handling: Cell counts per sample came from amplifying reference gene primers. Produced via immunoSEQ multiplex PCR; TCRdb's table is partial and in-frame only. V and J calls and clone size are those listed in that table; D and trimming were worked out from the DNA. The sample includes a few hundred thousand clones, around 91% of them seen just once. As for this clone: The germline gene is not matched at one end of the junction; a read error may be the cause.

This CDR3 contains 13 residues. From germline, CDR1 is KGHSH and CDR2 LQKENI. This chain connects TRBV18 to TRBJ2-7; 11 bases fit TRBD1. Sample: peripheral blood. The TCR comes from a middle-aged woman with COVID-19, enrolled during active disease. The CDR3 DNA reads TGTGCCAGCTCATTCCCGGGACAGGGGGAATTCGTCTTC. This gives the protein CASSFPGQGEFVF.